The T cell receptor beta chain under discussion was sequenced for a study of shared clonotypes between healthy human individuals. Whole-study context: Donors consisted of two women and three men between 18 and 49.

Authors' analysis steps: Junction-only immunoSEQ sequences carried no quality scores, so filtering differed. Sequencing was performed with immunoSEQ multiplex PCR; in TCRdb, only in-frame clones are kept and a portion is missing. The V and J calls and clone size are taken from that table; D and trimming were inferred from the DNA. The sample yields just over 2,000,000 clones, roughly 94% seen once. CDR3 length equals 14 residues. V was trimmed by 7 bases and J by 1 base, leaving 13 bases between them. The germline gives CDR1 SEHNR, CDR2 FQNEAQ (reference sequence). Positive CCR7 selection of CD45RO-negative cells yielded the naive CD8 cells, and terminally differentiated effector memory CD45RA+ cells were excluded.

This receptor was identified in a man between 18 and 29 years old in good health. Sequences were obtained from naive CD8+ T cells sorted from blood. J is TRBJ1-1 and V is TRBV7-9; no firm D call. CDR3 in DNA: TGTGCCAGCACCCAAGTCGACACGAACACTGAAGCTTTCTTT. This translates into CASTQVDTNTEAFF.